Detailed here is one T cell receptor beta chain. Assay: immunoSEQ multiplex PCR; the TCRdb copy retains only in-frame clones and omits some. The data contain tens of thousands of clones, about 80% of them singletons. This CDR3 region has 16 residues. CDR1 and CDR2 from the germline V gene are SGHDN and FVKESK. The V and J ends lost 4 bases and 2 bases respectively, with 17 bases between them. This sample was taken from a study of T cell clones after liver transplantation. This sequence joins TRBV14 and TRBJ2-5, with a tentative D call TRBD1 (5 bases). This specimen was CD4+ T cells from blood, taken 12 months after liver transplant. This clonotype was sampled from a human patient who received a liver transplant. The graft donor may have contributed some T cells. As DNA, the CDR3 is TGTGCCAGCAGCCCTCCGCGGACATCGCCACAAGAGACCCAGTACTTC. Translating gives CASSPPRTSPQETQYF.